The next 18 T cell receptor beta chains were all read from a single sample in a study of blood T cell repertoires in COVID-19. Libraries were prepared by immunoSEQ multiplex PCR; TCRdb keeps only in-frame clonotypes and omits some of them. Of some 150,000 clones detected, more than 70% appear once; the ten largest clones hold roughly 2.1%. Material: peripheral blood. The receptors were sampled from a human donor in a cohort sampled during active COVID-19.

This chain connects TRBV27 to TRBJ2-7; D call uncertain. The CDR3 is 13 amino acids. V dropped 2 bases and J dropped 5 bases, with 10 bases sitting between them. CDR1 and CDR2 from the germline V gene are MNHEY and SMNVEV (reference sequence). CDR3 region: CASSLDWFNEQYF. The CDR3 nucleotides are TGTGCCAGCAGTTTAGACTGGTTCAACGAGCAGTACTTC.

The J gene is TRBJ2-3, the V gene TRBV9; 8 bases match TRBD2. The CDR3 has 16 amino acids. V gave up 4 bases and J gave up 2 bases; unmatched junction bases: 9. The germline V gene encodes CDR1 SGDLS and CDR2 YYNGEE. The CDR3 sequence: CASSLAIAGYTDTQYF. The CDR3 nucleotides read TGTGCCAGCAGCTTAGCCATAGCGGGGTACACAGATACGCAGTATTTT.

The CDR3 DNA is TGCGCCAGCAGCCAAGGCCGACAGGTTCCTTACGATGCCTACGAGCAGTACTTC. Its translation: CASSQGRQVPYDAYEQYF. V and J are TRBV4-1 and TRBJ2-7; D is possibly TRBD1 (6 bases). This CDR3 comprises 18 residues. Between the trimmed V and J ends, which lost 1 base and 2 bases, there was a span of 21 bases. Germline loops: CDR1 MGHRA, CDR2 YSYEKL.

The chain recombines TRBV6-1 with TRBJ1-5; D ambiguous. This CDR3 is 15 amino acids long. V was shortened by 3 bases and J by 2 bases, with 11 bases between the two germline ends. The germline CDR1 and CDR2 sequences are MNHNS and SASEGT. DNA for the CDR3: TGTGCCAGCAGTGATAGCGGGGTCGGCAATCAGCCCCAGCATTTT. Protein: CASSDSGVGNQPQHF.

The chain joins TRBV10-2 to TRBJ1-5; tentative D call: TRBD1 (6 bases). Trimming shortened V by 4 bases and J by 0 bases, and 7 bases separated the two germline ends. The CDR3 length is 14 residues. Looked up from germline, CDR1 is WSHSY and CDR2 is SAAADI. As DNA, the CDR3 is TGCGCCAGCAGTGGGACAGATAGCAATCAGCCCCAGCATTTT. This translates into CASSGTDSNQPQHF.

The chain joins TRBV24-1 to TRBJ1-2, with a tentative D call TRBD1 (6 bases). V shed 2 bases and J shed 7 bases, with 19 bases lying between them. Germline values: CDR1 KGHDR, CDR2 SFDVKD. The CDR3 has 16 residues. CDR3 loop: CATSDYQQGLGGGYTF. In DNA form, the CDR3 reads TGTGCCACCAGTGATTATCAACAGGGCCTTGGCGGTGGCTACACCTTC.

The chain is built from TRBV6-5 and TRBJ2-7; possibly TRBD1 for D (6 bases). V lost 2 bases and J 2 bases, leaving 7 bases between the germline ends. The CDR3 covers 13 residues. CDR1 MNHEY and CDR2 SVGAGI come from the germline V gene. The CDR3 DNA reads TGTGCCAGCAGTTACCCAGGGGCCTACGAGCAGTACTTC. Amino acids: CASSYPGAYEQYF.

The gene calls are TRBV29-1 and TRBJ2-5; D is uncertain. Germline V gene data show CDR1 as SQVTM and CDR2 as ANQGSEA. V dropped 0 bases and J dropped 2 bases, with 4 bases sitting between them. The CDR3 contains 12 residues. The CDR3 loop reads CSVEDAQETQYF. For the CDR3, the DNA is TGCAGCGTTGAAGATGCGCAAGAGACCCAGTACTTC.

CDR3 sequence (DNA): TGTGCCAGCAGCGCCACCGGGACTAGCGACGAGACCCAGTACTTC. Amino acid sequence: CASSATGTSDETQYF. The rearrangement uses TRBV9 and TRBJ2-5; 10 bases map to TRBD2. V shed 3 bases, J shed 5 bases, and the junction held 7 bases outside the gene matches. The CDR3 is 15 amino acids. The germline V gene encodes CDR1 SGDLS and CDR2 YYNGEE.

The rearrangement uses TRBV28 and TRBJ1-1; no clear D gene. This CDR3 contains 16 residues. From germline, CDR1 is MDHEN and CDR2 SYDVKM. Between the trimmed V and J ends, which lost 6 bases and 4 bases, there was a span of 21 bases. The CDR3 DNA sequence: TGTGCCAGCAGACCCCCGGTGGGGTGGAGGAGCACTGAAGCTTTCTTT. It specifies CASRPPVGWRSTEAFF.

The table lists this clone with a few counts. The chain employs TRBV19 and TRBJ1-5; 9 bases line up with TRBD1. The CDR3 has 17 residues. J was trimmed by 5 bases and V by 2 bases; bases with no gene match: 10. The germline V gene encodes CDR1 LNHDA and CDR2 SQIVND (reference sequence). The CDR3 protein is CASSIWGQGATYQPQHF. CDR3 nucleotide sequence: TGTGCCAGTAGTATATGGGGACAGGGAGCCACATATCAGCCCCAGCATTTT.

The rearrangement uses TRBV18 and TRBJ2-7; D call uncertain. The length of the CDR3 is 12 residues. Trimming stripped 3 bases from V and 7 bases from J, with 10 bases between. Germline CDR1 KGHSH, CDR2 LQKENI. CDR3: CASSPQAREQYF. CDR3 in DNA: TGTGCCAGCTCACCGCAGGCACGGGAGCAGTACTTC.

This clone has only a few counts. The chain uses TRBV7-9 and TRBJ1-2; D not certain. The CDR3 spans 11 residues. The V end was cut by 0 bases, the J end by 10 bases, with 6 bases between. Germline lookup yields CDR1 SEHNR and CDR2 FQNEAQ (reference sequence). CDR3 coding DNA: TGTGCCAGCAGCTTAGCAGGAGACTACACCTTC. It specifies CASSLAGDYTF.

The chain links TRBV11-1 to TRBJ2-5, with 9 bases fitting TRBD1. With 1 base clipped from V and 4 bases from J, the junction kept 1 base outside the gene matches. CDR1 SGHAT and CDR2 FQDESV come from the germline V gene (reference sequence). This CDR3 contains 14 residues. The CDR3 sequence is CASSLDRGPETQYF. The CDR3 coding sequence is TGTGCCAGCAGCTTAGACAGGGGGCCAGAGACCCAGTACTTC.

This clone was counted between two and nine times. At one of its ends the junction is not consistent with the germline gene, which may arise from a read error. The chain recombines TRBV7-6 with TRBJ2-6; the match to TRBD2 covers 10 bases. Looked up from germline, CDR1 is SGHVS and CDR2 is FNYEAQ. The CDR3 runs 16 residues. The CDR3 reads CASSLAGVSGANVLTF. CDR3 DNA: TGTGCCAGCAGCCTAGCGGGAGTTTCTGGGGCCAACGTCCTGACTTTC.

In DNA form, the CDR3 reads TGTGCCAGCAGCTTGGGGGGACTAGCGGGAGTGGCAGATACGCAGTATTTT. Its protein product is CASSLGGLAGVADTQYF. The V call is TRBV7-9, the J call TRBJ2-3, with 14 bases matching TRBD2. The CDR3 sequence is 17 residues long. The V and J ends lost 3 bases and 4 bases, in that order; junction bases with no gene match: 6. Germline lookup yields CDR1 SEHNR and CDR2 FQNEAQ (reference sequence).

J is TRBJ1-6 and V is TRBV5-6, with unresolved D. Germline V gives CDR1 SGHDT, CDR2 YYEEEE. V dropped 3 bases and J dropped 7 bases, with 11 bases sitting between them. This CDR3 contains 14 residues. The DNA for the CDR3 is TGTGCCAGCAGCTCCGGGGAGATAAATTCACCCCTCCACTTT. It specifies CASSSGEINSPLHF.

This chain uses TRBV6-4 with TRBJ1-3; D call uncertain. V gave up 6 bases and J gave up 0 bases, with 12 bases separating them. In germline, CDR1 is MRHNA, CDR2 SNTAGT. The CDR3 consists of 15 residues. In DNA form, the CDR3 reads TGTGCCAGCAGGCGGCAGCAAACCTCTGGAAACACCATATATTTT. This gives the protein CASRRQQTSGNTIYF.